This TCR beta chain derives from a study of blood T cell repertoires in COVID-19. How the authors handled the data: For nucleated cells, counts were estimated from reference gene primer amplification. The assay was immunoSEQ multiplex PCR, and TCRdb's table has in-frame clones only and misses some. V and J calls and clone size are given by that table; D and trimming were obtained from the DNA. The data contain roughly 88,000 clones, 87% of them seen just once; the ten biggest clones take up around 19%. Germline-derived CDR1 and CDR2 are GTSNPN and SVGIG (reference sequence). The V segment lost 3 bases and the J segment 3 bases; nucleotides outside the gene matches: 5. CDR3 length: 14 amino acids. This clone is a singleton in its sample.

The sample consisted of peripheral blood. V and J are TRBV30 and TRBJ1-2; 9 nucleotides line up with TRBD1. The receptor's source is a woman aged 55-70 years with COVID-19, enrolled during active disease. The CDR3 loop reads CAWRGQGFDYGYTF. As DNA, the CDR3 is TGTGCCTGGAGGGGACAGGGATTTGACTATGGCTACACCTTC.